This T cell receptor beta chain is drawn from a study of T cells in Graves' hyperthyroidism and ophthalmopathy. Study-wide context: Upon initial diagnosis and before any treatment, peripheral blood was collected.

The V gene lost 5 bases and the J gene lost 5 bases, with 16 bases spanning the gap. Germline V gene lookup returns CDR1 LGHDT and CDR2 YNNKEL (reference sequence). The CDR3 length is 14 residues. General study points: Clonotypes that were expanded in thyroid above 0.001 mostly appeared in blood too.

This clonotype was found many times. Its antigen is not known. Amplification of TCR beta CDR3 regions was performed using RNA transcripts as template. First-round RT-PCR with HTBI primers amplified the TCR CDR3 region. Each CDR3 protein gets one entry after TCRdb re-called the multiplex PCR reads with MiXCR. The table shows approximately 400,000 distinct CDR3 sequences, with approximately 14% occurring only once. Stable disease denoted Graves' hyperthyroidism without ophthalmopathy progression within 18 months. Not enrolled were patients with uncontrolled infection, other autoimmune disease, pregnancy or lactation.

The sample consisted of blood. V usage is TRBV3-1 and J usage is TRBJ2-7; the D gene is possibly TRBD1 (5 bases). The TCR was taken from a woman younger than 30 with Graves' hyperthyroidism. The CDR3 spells CASSRNAGFHEQYF. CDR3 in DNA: TGTGCCAGCAGCAGAAACGCAGGGTTCCACGAGCAGTACTTC.